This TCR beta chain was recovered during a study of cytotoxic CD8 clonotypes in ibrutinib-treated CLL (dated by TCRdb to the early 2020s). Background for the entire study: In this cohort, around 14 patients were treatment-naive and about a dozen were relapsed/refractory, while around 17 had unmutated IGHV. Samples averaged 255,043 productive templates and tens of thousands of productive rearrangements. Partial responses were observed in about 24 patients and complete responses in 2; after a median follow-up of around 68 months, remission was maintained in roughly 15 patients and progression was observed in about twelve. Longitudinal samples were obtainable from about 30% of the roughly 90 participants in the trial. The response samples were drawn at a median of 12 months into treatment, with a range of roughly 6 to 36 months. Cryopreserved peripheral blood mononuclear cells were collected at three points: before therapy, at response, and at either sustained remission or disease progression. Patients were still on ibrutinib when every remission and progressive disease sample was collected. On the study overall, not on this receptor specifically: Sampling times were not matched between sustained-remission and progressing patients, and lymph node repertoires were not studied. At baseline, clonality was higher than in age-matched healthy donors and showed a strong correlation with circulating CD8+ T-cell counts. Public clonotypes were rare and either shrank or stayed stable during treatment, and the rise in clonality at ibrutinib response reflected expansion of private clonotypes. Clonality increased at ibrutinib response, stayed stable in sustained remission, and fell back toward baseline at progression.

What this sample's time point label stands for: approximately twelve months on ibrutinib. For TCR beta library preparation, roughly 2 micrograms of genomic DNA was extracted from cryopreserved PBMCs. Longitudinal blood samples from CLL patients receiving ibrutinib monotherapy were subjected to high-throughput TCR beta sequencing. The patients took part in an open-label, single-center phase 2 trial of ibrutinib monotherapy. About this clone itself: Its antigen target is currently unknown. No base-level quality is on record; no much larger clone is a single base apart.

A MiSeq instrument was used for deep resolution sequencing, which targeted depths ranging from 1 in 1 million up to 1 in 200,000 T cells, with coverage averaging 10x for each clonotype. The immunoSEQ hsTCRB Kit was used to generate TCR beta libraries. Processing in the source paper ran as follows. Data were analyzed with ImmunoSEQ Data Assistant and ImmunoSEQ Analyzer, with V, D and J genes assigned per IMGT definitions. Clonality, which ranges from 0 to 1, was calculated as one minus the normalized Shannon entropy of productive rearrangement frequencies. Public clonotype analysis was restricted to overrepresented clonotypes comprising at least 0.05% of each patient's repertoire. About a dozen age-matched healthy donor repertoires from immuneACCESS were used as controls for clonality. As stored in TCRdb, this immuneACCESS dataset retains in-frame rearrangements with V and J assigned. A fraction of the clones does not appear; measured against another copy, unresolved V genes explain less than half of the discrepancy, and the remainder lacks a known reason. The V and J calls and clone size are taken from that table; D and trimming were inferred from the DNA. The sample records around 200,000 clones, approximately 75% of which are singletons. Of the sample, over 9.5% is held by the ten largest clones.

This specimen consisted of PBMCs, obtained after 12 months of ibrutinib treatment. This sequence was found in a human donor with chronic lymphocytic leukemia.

This receptor carries the CDR3 CASSDSSSSPLHF. The sequence in DNA is TGTGCCAGCAGTGACTCGAGCTCTTCACCCCTCCACTTT. The chain is made from TRBV6-4 and TRBJ1-6; the D gene is unclear. According to the germline V gene, CDR1 reads MRHNA and CDR2 reads SNTAGT. The CDR3, cysteine through phenylalanine, is 13 amino acids long. Only the CDR3 part of the read is kept: 39 bases, read in frame from the first base. V is clipped by 0 bases and J by 9 bases, and the sequence between their germline boundaries is 6 bases long.